Presented here are 30 T cell receptor beta chains from one specimen sequenced in a study of blood T cell repertoires in COVID-19. The assay was immunoSEQ multiplex PCR, and TCRdb's table has in-frame clones only and misses some. This sample has 250,000 to 300,000 clones; around 87% occur once, and the top ten carry about 2.2%. Sequencing was performed on peripheral blood. Receptors originate from a woman in her forties or fifties who had recovered from COVID-19.

The chain is built from TRBV29-1 and TRBJ1-3; D is perhaps TRBD1 (5 bases). V lost 6 bases and J 0 bases, leaving 18 bases between the germline ends. The CDR3 is 16 amino acids. CDR1 and CDR2 from the germline V gene are SQVTM and ANQGSEA. CDR3 amino acids: CSVGGRSEGSGNTIYF. As DNA, the CDR3 is TGCAGCGTCGGGGGTCGGTCGGAAGGCTCTGGAAACACCATATATTTT.

The chain is built from TRBV7-2 and TRBJ1-2; a weak D match, TRBD1 (5 bases). The germline V gene encodes CDR1 SGHTA and CDR2 FQGNSA. Trimming took 4 bases from V and 5 from J, leaving 14 bases between them. The CDR3 is 14 amino acids. The CDR3 region is CASSSERGTYGYTF. The CDR3, as DNA: TGTGCCAGCAGCTCAGAGCGTGGGACTTATGGCTACACCTTC.

The chain couples TRBV7-6 to TRBJ1-1; tentative D call: TRBD1 (5 bases). The germline CDR1 and CDR2 sequences are SGHVS and FNYEAQ. CDR3 length: 15 residues. The V gene lost 1 base and the J gene lost 1 base, with 10 bases spanning the gap. The CDR3 here is CASSLETVPNTEAFF. Written as DNA, the CDR3 is TGTGCCAGCAGCTTAGAGACAGTTCCGAACACTGAAGCTTTCTTT.

This chain connects TRBV19 to TRBJ2-5, with 8 bases matching TRBD2. The CDR3 has 16 amino acids. In germline, CDR1 is LNHDA, CDR2 SQIVND (reference sequence). V gave up 2 bases and J gave up 2 bases; unmatched junction bases: 7. The CDR3 nucleotides read TGTGCCAGTAGTATACTAGCGGGTGCCCTTCAAGAGACCCAGTACTTC. The encoded protein is CASSILAGALQETQYF.

The genes are TRBV7-2 and TRBJ1-3, with D maybe TRBD1 (6 bases). Germline V gene data show CDR1 as SGHTA and CDR2 as FQGNSA. Trimming removed 5 bases at V and 4 bases at J, with 15 bases between. The CDR3 runs to 15 residues. The CDR3, as DNA: TGTGCCAGCAGCCCGGGACAACCTGGCGGAAACACCATATATTTT. Translating it yields CASSPGQPGGNTIYF.

This chain joins TRBV19 and TRBJ1-1, with 10 bases fitting TRBD1. The CDR3 contains 15 residues. The ends lost 1 base at V and 5 bases at J; junction bases unmatched: 4. Germline V gene lookup returns CDR1 LNHDA and CDR2 SQIVND (reference sequence). Written as DNA, the CDR3 is TGTGCCAGTAGTATAGGACAGGGGGCGCCGACTGAAGCTTTCTTT. Translating it yields CASSIGQGAPTEAFF.

This clone was seen once. The rearrangement uses TRBV7-2 and TRBJ2-7; D perhaps matches TRBD2 (5 bases). V gave up 1 base and J gave up 0 bases, with 10 bases separating them. Germline CDR1 and CDR2: SGHTA and FQGNSA. This CDR3 has 15 amino acids. The CDR3 coding sequence is TGTGCCAGCAGCTTAGTCGCGGGTACCTCCTACGAGCAGTACTTC. Translating gives CASSLVAGTSYEQYF. The whole variable domain, remainder taken from reference TRBV7-2 and TRBJ2-7, is GAGVSQSPSNKVTEKGKDVELRCDPISGHTALYWYRQSLGQGLEFLIYFQGNSAPDKSGLPSDRFSAERTGGSVSTLTIQRTQQEDSAVYLCASSLVAGTSYEQYFGPGTRLTVT.

Note on this clone: Within the sample, other DNA sequences also encode this same CDR3. This chain links TRBV6-5 with TRBJ2-4; D perhaps matches TRBD1 (5 bases). The germline V gene has CDR1 MNHEY and CDR2 SVGAGI. The length of the CDR3 is 16 residues. V was trimmed by 0 bases and J by 6 bases, leaving 15 bases between them. The CDR3 DNA reads as TGTGCCAGCAGTTACTCTGGGTCAGGGTATGGAAACATTCAGTACTTC. Its protein product is CASSYSGSGYGNIQYF.

V is TRBV2 and J is TRBJ1-2; 8 nucleotides align to TRBD1. V gave up 5 bases and J gave up 6 bases; unmatched junction bases: 5. The CDR3 covers 13 residues. Germline lookup yields CDR1 SNHLY and CDR2 FYNNEI. In DNA form, the CDR3 reads TGTGCCAGCAGTATGACAGGGGTCGATGGCTACACCTTC. It yields the protein CASSMTGVDGYTF. Looking up the rest from reference TRBV2 and TRBJ1-2 gives the full variable domain: EPEVTQTPSHQVTQMGQEVILRCVPISNHLYFYWYRQILGQKVEFLVSFYNNEISEKSEIFDDQFSVERPDGSNFTLKIRSTKLEDSAMYFCASSMTGVDGYTFGSGTRLTVV.

This chain joins TRBV30 and TRBJ1-1; D unclear. The V end lost 3 bases, the J end lost 9 bases, and 11 bases lay between the germline ends. Germline V gene sequence: CDR1 GTSNPN, CDR2 SVGIG (reference sequence). The CDR3 covers 11 residues. The CDR3 DNA follows: TGTGCCTGGAGCCTACCCGAGAAAGCTTTCTTT. Protein: CAWSLPEKAFF.

The V gene is TRBV11-2, the J gene TRBJ1-2, with 7 bases matching TRBD1. Germline V lookup: CDR1 SGHAT, CDR2 FQNNGV. The CDR3 extends over 16 amino acids. V lost 1 base, J lost 2 bases, and 7 bases stayed unmatched. The CDR3 protein is CASSLVWWDRNYGYTF. CDR3 nucleotides: TGTGCCAGCAGCTTAGTTTGGTGGGACAGAAACTATGGCTACACCTTC.

DNA of the CDR3: TGTGCCAGCAGGGGGGACTATAGCAATCAGCCCCAGCATTTT. Protein product: CASRGDYSNQPQHF. This rearrangement joins TRBV6-5 to TRBJ1-5, with D perhaps matching TRBD1 (5 bases). Germline CDR1 and CDR2: MNHEY and SVGAGI. The CDR3 length is 14 residues. V dropped 6 bases and J dropped 0 bases, with 9 bases sitting between them.

The V gene is TRBV3-1 (or the pseudogene TRBV3-2), the J gene TRBJ1-6, with D perhaps TRBD1 (6 bases). This CDR3 is built from 14 residues. Germline assignment: CDR1 LGHDT and CDR2 YNNKEL (reference sequence). The V end was cut by 8 bases, the J end by 8 bases, with 16 bases between. CDR3 in DNA: TGTGCCAGCCGGGATAACAGGGCTTATTCACCCCTCCACTTT. It encodes CASRDNRAYSPLHF.

This clone has more than one count but fewer than ten. CDR3 DNA: TGTGCCTCCGACAGGACCACAGATACGCAGTATTTT. Protein sequence: CASDRTTDTQYF. The genes are TRBV12-5 and TRBJ2-3; D may be TRBD1 (6 bases). Germline V gene data show CDR1 as LGHNT and CDR2 as FRNRAP. This CDR3 region has 12 residues.

The chain joins TRBV24-1 to TRBJ2-7; D remains ambiguous. Germline V CDR1 and CDR2: KGHDR, SFDVKD. V was pared by 3 bases and J by 4 bases, with 3 bases between. The length of the CDR3 is 11 residues. Here the CDR3 DNA reads TGTGCCACCAGTGATCGGTACGAGCAGTACTTC. Encoded protein: CATSDRYEQYF.

The CDR3 DNA follows: TGTGCCAGCAGCTTAGCGGGGGGTGGACTAGCGGGAGGTAATGAGCAGTTCTTC. It encodes CASSLAGGGLAGGNEQFF. This chain joins TRBV7-2 and TRBJ2-1; 14 bases align to TRBD2. The V and J ends lost 0 bases and 7 bases, in that order; junction bases with no gene match: 8. The length of the CDR3 is 18 residues. The germline V gene has CDR1 SGHTA and CDR2 FQGNSA. The full variable domain, in which reference TRBV7-2 and TRBJ2-1 provide the parts outside the CDR3, is GAGVSQSPSNKVTEKGKDVELRCDPISGHTALYWYRQSLGQGLEFLIYFQGNSAPDKSGLPSDRFSAERTGGSVSTLTIQRTQQEDSAVYLCASSLAGGGLAGGNEQFFGPGTRLTVL.

V gene TRBV6-5 combines with J gene TRBJ1-2; unclear D gene. The CDR3 has 12 amino acids. Germline loops: CDR1 MNHEY, CDR2 SVGAGI. Trimming stripped 5 bases from V and 4 bases from J, with 8 bases between. The CDR3 sequence is CASSRDVYGYTF. CDR3 in DNA: TGTGCCAGCAGTCGGGATGTCTATGGCTACACCTTC.

The chain employs TRBV11-1 and TRBJ2-3; 7 bases fit TRBD2. Looked up from germline, CDR1 is SGHAT and CDR2 is FQDESV (reference sequence). CDR3 size: 15 residues. With 5 bases clipped from V and 3 bases from J, the junction kept 8 bases outside the gene matches. The CDR3 DNA is TGTGCCAGCAGCGCAGGCAAGGGAGGGACAGATACGCAGTATTTT. As protein: CASSAGKGGTDTQYF.

The CDR3 is CASFDGGRAFF. DNA for the CDR3: TGTGCCAGCTTCGACGGGGGGCGTGCTTTCTTT. The V and J genes are TRBV27 and TRBJ1-1; D may be TRBD1 (6 bases). Germline values: CDR1 MNHEY, CDR2 SMNVEV (reference sequence). V lost 8 bases and J 11 bases, leaving 15 bases between the germline ends. The CDR3 consists of 11 residues.

This sequence joins TRBV30 and TRBJ1-4; tentatively, D is TRBD1 (6 bases). The germline CDR1 and CDR2 sequences are GTSNPN and SVGIG (reference sequence). The CDR3 spans 13 residues. V was clipped by 2 bases and J by 9 bases, with 13 bases between them. CDR3 residues: CAWSLDSSQKLFF. The CDR3 region has the DNA TGTGCCTGGAGTCTGGACAGTAGTCAAAAACTGTTTTTT.

J is TRBJ2-7 and V is TRBV28; 8 bases are a match to TRBD1. The CDR3 is 15 residues long. CDR1 is MDHEN and CDR2 is SYDVKM in the germline V gene. Trimming removed 5 bases from V and 0 bases from J; junction bases left unmatched: 6. CDR3 loop: CASSPWTGSSYEQYF. Written as DNA, the CDR3 is TGTGCCAGCAGTCCTTGGACAGGGAGCTCCTACGAGCAGTACTTC.

The DNA for the CDR3 is TGTGCCAGCAGCGCACATCGCACCGGGCAGGGGAAGAACACTGAAGCTTTCTTT. It specifies CASSAHRTGQGKNTEAFF. The chain has TRBV5-5 and TRBJ1-1; D perhaps matches TRBD1 (6 bases). The CDR3 contains 18 residues. With 4 bases removed from V and 1 base from J, the gap between germline ends came to 23 bases. Germline values: CDR1 SGHKS, CDR2 YYEKEE (reference sequence).

V and J are TRBV3-1 (or the pseudogene TRBV3-2) and TRBJ2-1, with D possibly TRBD2 on 5 matching bases. Trimming took off 1 base at V and 0 bases at J, with 19 bases between the two ends. This CDR3 is 19 amino acids long. CDR1 is LGHDT, CDR2 YNNKEL, per germline (reference sequence). The CDR3 loop is CASSQVYWAEASSYNEQFF. CDR3 coding DNA: TGTGCCAGCAGCCAAGTGTATTGGGCGGAGGCCTCCTCCTACAATGAGCAGTTCTTC.

The J gene is TRBJ2-3, the V gene TRBV7-3, with D possibly being TRBD2 (6 bases). This CDR3 is 13 amino acids long. Trimming took 1 base from V and 8 from J, leaving 10 bases between them. Germline V lookup: CDR1 SGHTA, CDR2 FQGTGA. The CDR3 loop is CASSLIPEGTQYF. CDR3 in DNA: TGTGCCAGCAGCTTAATTCCGGAGGGTACGCAGTATTTT.

The chain joins TRBV2 to TRBJ2-2, with 10 bases lining up with TRBD1. CDR3 length equals 14 residues. Germline CDR1 reads SNHLY; CDR2 reads FYNNEI. Germline trimming cut 5 bases from V and 7 bases from J; bases unmatched to any gene: 4. In DNA form, the CDR3 reads TGTGCCAGCAGTCGACAGGGGGCGAGCGGGGAGCTGTTTTTT. Its translation: CASSRQGASGELFF.

The gene calls are TRBV29-1 and TRBJ2-1; no firm D call. V was clipped by 6 bases and J by 6 bases, with 18 bases between them. Germline assignment: CDR1 SQVTM and CDR2 ANQGSEA. The CDR3 is 14 residues long. CDR3 sequence: CSVPLSILTNEQFF. DNA for the CDR3: TGCAGCGTCCCTCTATCCATCCTCACCAATGAGCAGTTCTTC.

The gene calls are TRBV7-9 and TRBJ2-7; 7 positions match TRBD2. V gave up 5 bases and J gave up 3 bases; unmatched junction bases: 7. Germline V CDR1 and CDR2: SEHNR, FQNEAQ (reference sequence). This CDR3 is 14 amino acids long. The CDR3 DNA reads as TGTGCCAGCAGCCCCGCTAGCGGTGTCTACGAGCAGTACTTC. The encoded protein is CASSPASGVYEQYF.

This chain joins TRBV30 and TRBJ2-1; 9 nucleotides match TRBD2. V shed 4 bases, J shed 4 bases, and the junction held 5 bases outside the gene matches. Germline CDR1 is GTSNPN and CDR2 is SVGIG (reference sequence). The CDR3 totals 14 residues. The CDR3 DNA reads as TGTGCCTGGATGCGGGAGGGCCGGTACAATGAGCAGTTCTTC. Encoded protein: CAWMREGRYNEQFF.

This clone was found once. V and J are TRBV19 and TRBJ2-1; a possible D gene is TRBD1 (5 bases). Trimming took off 9 bases at V and 0 bases at J, with 12 bases between the two ends. The CDR3 loop spans 14 amino acids. Germline-derived CDR1 and CDR2 are LNHDA and SQIVND (reference sequence). The CDR3 DNA follows: TGTGCCAGCAGTCAGGGCCTCTCCTACAATGAGCAGTTCTTC. Amino acids: CASSQGLSYNEQFF. Based on the CDR3 plus reference TRBV19 and TRBJ2-1, the full variable domain is DGGITQSPKYLFRKEGQNVTLSCEQNLNHDAMYWYRQDPGQGLRLIYYSQIVNDFQKGDIAEGYSVSREKKESFPLTVTSAQKNPTAFYLCASSQGLSYNEQFFGPGTRLTVL.

The chain recombines TRBV5-1 with TRBJ2-7; D unresolved. Trimming removed 0 bases at V and 2 bases at J, with 15 bases between. The CDR3 has 16 residues. Germline V gene data show CDR1 as SGHRS and CDR2 as YFSETQ. CDR3: CASSLGGHPNTYEQYF. CDR3 DNA: TGCGCCAGCAGCTTGGGAGGCCACCCCAATACCTACGAGCAGTACTTC.